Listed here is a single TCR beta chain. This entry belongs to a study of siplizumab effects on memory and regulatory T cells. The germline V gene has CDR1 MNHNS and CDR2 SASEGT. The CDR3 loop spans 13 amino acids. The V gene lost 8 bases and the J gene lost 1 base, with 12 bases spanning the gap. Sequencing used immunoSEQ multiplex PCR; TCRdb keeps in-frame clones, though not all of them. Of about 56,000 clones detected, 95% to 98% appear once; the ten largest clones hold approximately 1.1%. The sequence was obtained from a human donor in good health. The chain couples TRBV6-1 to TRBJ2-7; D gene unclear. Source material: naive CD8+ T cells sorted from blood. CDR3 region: CASDGEASYEQYF. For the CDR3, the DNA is TGTGCCAGCGATGGAGAGGCGTCCTACGAGCAGTACTTC.